These 20 T cell receptor beta chains were sequenced from one sample in a study of a mutant IDH1 vaccine in newly diagnosed glioma. Only in-frame clones appear in the TCRdb table, and some are missing; sequencing was by immunoSEQ multiplex PCR. The data contain tens of thousands of clones, 74% of them singletons. These receptors have no identified antigens. Described time point: week 35, safety follow-up. The investigators gave 300 ug of mutant IDH1 20-mer peptide in each vaccine dose, together with topical imiquimod. The sample consisted of PBMCs, taken from a glioma patient whose treatment included an IDH1 peptide vaccine. These receptors were taken from a man aged 50-60 years with glioma.

V gene TRBV9 combines with J gene TRBJ2-1, with unresolved D. Germline-derived CDR1 and CDR2 are SGDLS and YYNGEE. The V end lost 0 bases, the J end lost 5 bases, and 6 bases lay between the germline ends. CDR3 length: 13 amino acids. The CDR3 DNA follows: TGTGCCAGCAGCGTAGGAGTCAACAATGAGCAGTTCTTC. It encodes CASSVGVNNEQFF.

This chain joins TRBV7-8 and TRBJ1-5, with 9 bases identical to TRBD1. CDR3 length equals 15 residues. Germline V gene sequence: CDR1 SGHVS, CDR2 FQNEAQ. The J segment lost 7 bases and the V segment lost 1 base, leaving 5 bases of the junction unmatched. CDR3 DNA: TGTGCCAGCAGCTTAGACAGGGGGCAGGGACAGCCCCAGCATTTT. This codes for CASSLDRGQGQPQHF.

The chain combines TRBV27 with TRBJ2-2; 9 bases agree with TRBD1. Germline-derived CDR1 and CDR2 are MNHEY and SMNVEV (reference sequence). V gave up 5 bases and J gave up 4 bases; unmatched junction bases: 5. CDR3 length: 15 amino acids. CDR3 loop: CASSLTDRGTGELFF. For the CDR3, the DNA is TGTGCCAGCAGTCTAACGGACAGGGGCACCGGGGAGCTGTTTTTT.

Only a few counts were recorded for this clone. The chain joins TRBV13 to TRBJ1-1; D remains ambiguous. Per germline, CDR1 PRHDT and CDR2 FYEKMQ (reference sequence). Trimming shortened V by 5 bases and J by 0 bases, and 13 bases separated the two germline ends. CDR3 length equals 15 residues. CDR3 nucleotide sequence: TGTGCCAGCAGCCCCCACAGTTTCATGAACACTGAAGCTTTCTTT. Translating it yields CASSPHSFMNTEAFF. Full variable domain (remainder filled in from reference TRBV13 and TRBJ1-1): AAGVIQSPRHLIKEKRETATLKCYPIPRHDTVYWYQQGPGQDPQFLISFYEKMQSDKGSIPDRFSAQQFSDYHSELNMSSLELGDSALYFCASSPHSFMNTEAFFGQGTRLTVV.

The rearrangement joins TRBV30 to TRBJ2-5; 9 nucleotides match TRBD1. The J call may be mistaken, given a closer DNA end match to TRBJ2-7. CDR3 length: 15 residues. Germline CDR1 and CDR2: GTSNPN and SVGIG (reference sequence). The CDR3, as DNA: TGTGCCTGGAGTAGGGACAGGGACGGCGTCTACGAGCAGTACTTC. It is translated as CAWSRDRDGVYEQYF.

V gene TRBV5-1 combines with J gene TRBJ1-2; 7 positions agree with TRBD1. Germline V gives CDR1 SGHRS, CDR2 YFSETQ. Trimming took 0 bases from V and 4 from J; bases not matched to a gene: 3. This CDR3 comprises 14 residues. CDR3 sequence reads: CASSLERDSYGYTF. The CDR3 DNA follows: TGCGCCAGCAGCTTGGAAAGGGACAGCTATGGCTACACCTTC.

This chain joins TRBV25-1 and TRBJ1-2; unclear D gene. This CDR3 comprises 15 residues. The germline V and J ends were trimmed by 5 bases and 5 bases, with 18 bases remaining between them. The germline gives CDR1 MGHDK, CDR2 SYGVNS. The CDR3 bases are TGTGCCAGCAGTAGGGAACACCCAAGGTGGTATGGCTACACCTTC. It yields the protein CASSREHPRWYGYTF.

This chain connects TRBV6-5 to TRBJ2-3, with TRBD2 as a possible D gene (5 bases). The CDR3 sequence is 13 residues long. V dropped 7 bases and J dropped 1 base, with 9 bases sitting between them. Per germline, CDR1 MNHEY and CDR2 SVGAGI. This CDR3 reads CASTPGGTDTQYF. CDR3 bases: TGTGCCAGCACTCCCGGGGGCACAGATACGCAGTATTTT.

This clone was counted a few times. The chain employs TRBV6-1 and TRBJ1-5, with D hard to call. The CDR3 is made up of 14 amino acids. Germline V gene data show CDR1 as MNHNS and CDR2 as SASEGT. V dropped 3 bases and J dropped 9 bases, with 15 bases sitting between them. CDR3 in amino acids: CASSDASTVRPQHF. Written as DNA, the CDR3 is TGTGCCAGCAGTGATGCCTCAACGGTCAGGCCCCAGCATTTT.

The rearrangement joins TRBV5-6 to TRBJ2-1; 9 bases are a match to TRBD2. The junction had 14 bases not matched to a gene; V was cut back by 4 bases and J by 3 bases. The CDR3 has 18 residues. In germline, CDR1 is SGHDT, CDR2 YYEEEE. The CDR3 sequence: CASSANLAGQGYYNEQFF. CDR3 in DNA: TGTGCCAGCAGCGCGAACCTAGCGGGGCAGGGCTACTACAATGAGCAGTTCTTC.

The chain couples TRBV15 to TRBJ2-1; maybe TRBD1 (5 bases). The V gene's germline CDR1 is LNHNV and CDR2 YYDKDF (reference sequence). This CDR3 has 16 residues. Between the trimmed V and J ends, which lost 0 bases and 2 bases, there was a span of 11 bases. The CDR3 nucleotides read TGTGCCACCAGCAGAGATACCGAGACAGCCTACAATGAGCAGTTCTTC. This translates into CATSRDTETAYNEQFF.

In this sample, this clone turned up a few times. This rearrangement joins TRBV5-1 to TRBJ1-2; D is perhaps TRBD1 (5 bases). The CDR3 extends over 14 amino acids. Germline assignment: CDR1 SGHRS and CDR2 YFSETQ. V dropped 2 bases and J dropped 4 bases, with 12 bases sitting between them. CDR3 loop: CASSLSGIFYGYTF. CDR3 DNA: TGCGCCAGCAGCTTATCAGGGATCTTCTATGGCTACACCTTC. Variable domain in full (rest from reference TRBV5-1 and TRBJ1-2): KAGVTQTPRYLIKTRGQQVTLSCSPISGHRSVSWYQQTPGQGLQFLFEYFSETQRNKGNFPGRFSGRQFSNSRSEMNVSTLELGDSALYLCASSLSGIFYGYTFGSGTRLTVV.

The chain carries TRBV5-1 and TRBJ2-5; the D gene is possibly TRBD1 (5 bases). The germline gives CDR1 SGHRS, CDR2 YFSETQ. This CDR3 has 12 residues. The V end was cut by 8 bases, the J end by 1 base, with 9 bases between. The CDR3 DNA reads TGCGCCAGTAGGGGCCTCCAAGAGACCCAGTACTTC. This encodes CASRGLQETQYF.

V gene TRBV7-2 combines with J gene TRBJ1-3; D ambiguous. CDR1 SGHTA and CDR2 FQGNSA come from the germline V gene. Deletions cut 4 bases from V and 0 bases from J, with 13 bases between. The CDR3 totals 16 residues. The CDR3 sequence: CASSSLSVGSGNTIYF. The DNA for the CDR3 is TGTGCCAGCAGCTCTCTGAGTGTGGGCTCTGGAAACACCATATATTTT.

The chain combines TRBV4-2 with TRBJ1-4; TRBD1 agrees at 10 bases. This CDR3 comprises 16 residues. V lost 3 bases, J lost 6 bases, and 7 bases stayed unmatched. Germline assignment: CDR1 LGHNA and CDR2 YNFKEQ. The CDR3 loop reads CASSHGLGQGDEKLFF. In nucleotides, the CDR3 is TGTGCCAGCAGCCACGGTCTCGGACAGGGGGATGAAAAACTGTTTTTT.

The V and J genes are TRBV6-6 and TRBJ2-5; 7 bases are shared with TRBD1. CDR1 is MNHNY, CDR2 SVGAGI, per germline (reference sequence). The CDR3 contains 13 residues. V was pared by 6 bases and J by 5 bases, with 6 bases of the junction left unmatched. CDR3 sequence reads: CASSHRGGETQYF. In DNA, the CDR3 is TGTGCCAGCAGCCACAGGGGCGGCGAGACCCAGTACTTC.

The chain uses TRBV29-1 and TRBJ1-1; no firm D call. Germline V CDR1 and CDR2: SQVTM, ANQGSEA. Trimming took off 7 bases at V and 0 bases at J, with 9 bases between the two ends. The CDR3 is made up of 12 amino acids. CDR3 bases: TGCAGCGCTGCGAGCATGAACACTGAAGCTTTCTTT. Protein product: CSAASMNTEAFF.

For the CDR3, the DNA is TGTGCCAGCAGCCCGGACAGGGACTATGGCTACACCTTC. This translates into CASSPDRDYGYTF. The chain carries TRBV27 and TRBJ1-2, with 8 bases identical to TRBD1. V lost 6 bases, J lost 3 bases, and 3 bases stayed unmatched. The CDR3 is 13 amino acids. Looked up from germline, CDR1 is MNHEY and CDR2 is SMNVEV (reference sequence).

The chain recombines TRBV6-5 with TRBJ1-6; D call uncertain. CDR1 is MNHEY, CDR2 SVGAGI, per germline. Trimming stripped 5 bases from V and 6 bases from J, with 11 bases between. This CDR3 is built from 14 residues. Here the CDR3 DNA reads TGTGCCAGCAGTCCGGGGTTGTCTAATTCACCCCTCCACTTT. Translation gives CASSPGLSNSPLHF.

The rearrangement joins TRBV19 to TRBJ1-1; no definite D call. The ends were cut back, 3 bases at V and 1 base at J, with 12 bases in the middle. Looked up from germline, CDR1 is LNHDA and CDR2 is SQIVND (reference sequence). This CDR3 region has 15 residues. CDR3 in DNA: TGTGCCAGTAGTATGGTCCCGGGAAGGAACACTGAAGCTTTCTTT. It yields the protein CASSMVPGRNTEAFF.